Below are 11 T cell receptor beta chains sequenced from a single sample in a study of vaccination effects on CD4 cells after COVID-19. Antigens of these TCRs are unknown. Once cultured for more than nine days, the cells underwent separation to obtain CD4+ T cells. TCRdb's table, derived via immunoSEQ multiplex PCR, lists solely in-frame clones and lacks some. The data show over 45,000 clones, 65% to 80% seen once. Source: CD4+ T cells from PBMCs cultured without peptide, taken before COVID-19 vaccination. All receptors come from a human donor who received a COVID-19 vaccine.

The chain uses TRBV14 and TRBJ1-3; D gene unclear. Trimming took 2 bases from V and 0 from J, leaving 2 bases between them. The CDR3 runs to 13 residues. CDR1 and CDR2 from the germline V gene are SGHDN and FVKESK. CDR3 bases: TGTGCCAGCAGCCAAAACTCTGGAAACACCATATATTTT. Translation gives CASSQNSGNTIYF.

The chain combines TRBV7-9 with TRBJ2-1, with 9 bases lining up with TRBD2. V lost 2 bases, J lost 7 bases, and 6 bases stayed unmatched. The germline CDR1 and CDR2 sequences are SEHNR and FQNEAQ (reference sequence). This CDR3 region has 15 residues. CDR3: CASSLLAGGQNEQFF. The DNA for the CDR3 is TGTGCCAGCAGCTTATTGGCGGGGGGGCAGAATGAGCAGTTCTTC.

The V call is TRBV6-1, the J call TRBJ2-2; D remains unclear. Germline V gene sequence: CDR1 MNHNS, CDR2 SASEGT. V was pared by 2 bases and J by 1 base, with 8 bases between. The CDR3 consists of 15 residues. The CDR3 spells CASSEPLRNTGELFF. The CDR3 nucleotides are TGTGCCAGCAGTGAACCCCTTCGGAACACCGGGGAGCTGTTTTTT.

The rearrangement uses TRBV30 and TRBJ2-7; 9 positions agree with TRBD1. The CDR3 runs 13 residues. The ends lost 4 bases at V and 3 bases at J; junction bases unmatched: 4. Germline loops: CDR1 GTSNPN, CDR2 SVGIG (reference sequence). This chain's CDR3 is CAWTGQGLYEQYF. The CDR3 DNA reads as TGTGCCTGGACAGGACAGGGGCTCTACGAGCAGTACTTC.

The chain combines TRBV29-1 with TRBJ2-5; 8 positions match TRBD1. Looked up from germline, CDR1 is SQVTM and CDR2 is ANQGSEA. The CDR3 extends over 13 amino acids. V shed 7 bases and J 5 bases; nucleotides not matched to a gene: 9. CDR3 coding DNA: TGCAGCGCTTTACAGGGGGTTGGGGAGACCCAGTACTTC. Translated: CSALQGVGETQYF.

The CDR3 reads CASSIVGRVYEQYF. As DNA, the CDR3 is TGTGCCAGTAGTATCGTAGGTCGGGTCTACGAGCAGTACTTC. V gene TRBV19 combines with J gene TRBJ2-7; no clear D gene. V was cut by 3 bases and J by 3 bases, with 12 bases left in between. Germline CDR1 reads LNHDA; CDR2 reads SQIVND (reference sequence). The CDR3 loop spans 14 amino acids.

This chain joins TRBV2 and TRBJ2-4; D is unresolved. In germline, CDR1 is SNHLY, CDR2 FYNNEI. Deletions cut 1 base from V and 3 bases from J, with 7 bases between. This CDR3 has 14 residues. The CDR3 bases are TGTGCCAGCAGTGAAGGGGTGTACAAAAACATTCAGTACTTC. Encoded protein: CASSEGVYKNIQYF.

This clone was seen a few times. The chain is built from TRBV6-5 and TRBJ2-2; TRBD1 is a possible D gene (6 bases). V was cut by 4 bases and J by 8 bases, with 8 bases left in between. CDR3 length: 12 amino acids. CDR1 is MNHEY and CDR2 is SVGAGI in the germline V gene. CDR3: CASSFRGGELFF. CDR3 sequence (DNA): TGTGCCAGCAGTTTCAGGGGAGGGGAGCTGTTTTTT.

The chain joins TRBV6-5 to TRBJ2-1, with 9 bases fitting TRBD1. The CDR3 has 11 amino acids. CDR1 and CDR2 (germline): MNHEY, SVGAGI. V dropped 4 bases and J dropped 14; count of bases not matched to a gene: 3. The CDR3 spells CASSSTGGEFF. DNA of the CDR3: TGTGCCAGCAGTTCAACAGGGGGCGAGTTCTTC.

V and J are TRBV30 and TRBJ1-6; D is perhaps TRBD1 (6 bases). Germline-derived CDR1 and CDR2 are GTSNPN and SVGIG (reference sequence). V lost 6 bases to trimming and J lost 9 bases, with 18 bases between them. The CDR3 loop spans 14 amino acids. The CDR3 region is CACRNRDRTSPLHF. In nucleotides, the CDR3 is TGTGCCTGCAGAAACAGGGATCGAACTTCACCCCTCCACTTT.

V and J are TRBV6-5 and TRBJ2-3; 7 bases agree with TRBD2. CDR3 length: 12 amino acids. In germline, CDR1 is MNHEY, CDR2 SVGAGI. The V and J ends lost 7 bases and 8 bases, in that order; junction bases with no gene match: 6. The CDR3 sequence is CASTSPGGTQYF. The CDR3 DNA is TGTGCCAGCACCTCCCCGGGGGGTACGCAGTATTTT.